The entry below describes one TCR beta chain. Its cognate antigen is unknown. RNA transcripts gave rise to amplified TCR beta CDR3 regions. In the first-round RT-PCR of the TCR CDR3, the HTBI primer set was used. TCRdb itself ran the multiplex PCR reads through MiXCR, one entry per CDR3 protein. The sample includes roughly 580,000 distinct CDR3 sequences, under 60% of them seen just once. This specimen belongs to a study of T cells in Graves' hyperthyroidism and ophthalmopathy. Study-wide results and limits: Most clonotypes that expanded in the thyroid above 0.001 also showed up in blood.

Lactation, pregnancy, other autoimmune disease or uncontrolled infection excluded patients. Thyroid ultrasound, orbital computed tomography, clinical symptoms, and serum thyroxine and TRAb underpinned diagnoses. The CDR3 spans 15 residues. Per germline, CDR1 SEHNR and CDR2 FQNEAQ (reference sequence). Trimming took off 5 bases at V and 2 bases at J, with 16 bases between the two ends. The chain is built from TRBV7-9 and TRBJ2-7; D is perhaps TRBD2 (5 bases). The clonotype comes from a woman aged 18-29 years with Graves' hyperthyroidism. Sequencing was carried out using peripheral blood or thyroid tissue (not recorded which). The chain's CDR3 is CASSQVRERTYEQYF. CDR3 bases: TGTGCCAGCAGCCAAGTAAGGGAGCGGACCTACGAGCAGTACTTC. Using reference TRBV7-9 and TRBJ2-7 for the parts outside the CDR3, the full variable domain is DTGVSQNPRHKITKRGQNVTFRCDPISEHNRLYWYRQTLGQGPEFLTYFQNEAQLEKSRLLSDRFSAERPKGSFSTLEIQRTEQGDSAMYLCASSQVRERTYEQYFGPGTRLTVT.